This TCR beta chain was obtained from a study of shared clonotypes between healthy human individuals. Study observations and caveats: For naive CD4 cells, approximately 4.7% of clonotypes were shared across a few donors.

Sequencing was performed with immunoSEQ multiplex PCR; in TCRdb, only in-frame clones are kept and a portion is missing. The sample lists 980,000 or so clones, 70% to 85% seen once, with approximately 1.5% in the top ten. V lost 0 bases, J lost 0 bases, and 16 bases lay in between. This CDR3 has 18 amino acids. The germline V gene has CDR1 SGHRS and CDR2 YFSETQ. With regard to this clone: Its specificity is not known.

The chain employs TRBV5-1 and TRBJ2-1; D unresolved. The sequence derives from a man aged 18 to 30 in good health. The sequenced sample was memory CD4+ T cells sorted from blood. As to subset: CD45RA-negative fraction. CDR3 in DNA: TGCGCCAGCAGCTTGGGTCAAGTATCTCTGAGCTCCTACAATGAGCAGTTCTTC. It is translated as CASSLGQVSLSSYNEQFF. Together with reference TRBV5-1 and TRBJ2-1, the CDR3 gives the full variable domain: KAGVTQTPRYLIKTRGQQVTLSCSPISGHRSVSWYQQTPGQGLQFLFEYFSETQRNKGNFPGRFSGRQFSNSRSEMNVSTLELGDSALYLCASSLGQVSLSSYNEQFFGPGTRLTVL.